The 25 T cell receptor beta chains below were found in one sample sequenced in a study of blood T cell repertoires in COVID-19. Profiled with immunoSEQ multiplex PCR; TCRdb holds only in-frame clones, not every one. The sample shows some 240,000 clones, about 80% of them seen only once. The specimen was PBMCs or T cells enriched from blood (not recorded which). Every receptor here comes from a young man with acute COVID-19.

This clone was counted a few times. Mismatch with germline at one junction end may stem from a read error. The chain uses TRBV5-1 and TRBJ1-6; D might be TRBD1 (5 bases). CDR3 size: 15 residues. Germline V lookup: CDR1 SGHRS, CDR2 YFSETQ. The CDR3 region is CASSLDGAYNSPLHF. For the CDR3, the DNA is TGCGCCAGCAGCTTGGATGGGGCCTACAATTCACCCCTCCACTTT.

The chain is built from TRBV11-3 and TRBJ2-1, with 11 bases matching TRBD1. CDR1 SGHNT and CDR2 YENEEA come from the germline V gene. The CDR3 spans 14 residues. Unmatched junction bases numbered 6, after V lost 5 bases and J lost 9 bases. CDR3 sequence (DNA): TGTGCCAGCAGCCAAGGACAGGGGGCTGCTGAGCAGTTCTTC. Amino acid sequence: CASSQGQGAAEQFF. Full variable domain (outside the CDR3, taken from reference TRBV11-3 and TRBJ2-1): EAGVVQSPRYKIIEKKQPVAFWCNPISGHNTLYWYLQNLGQGPELLIRYENEEAVDDSQLPKDRFSAERLKGVDSTLKIQPAELGDSAVYLCASSQGQGAAEQFFGPGTRLTVL.

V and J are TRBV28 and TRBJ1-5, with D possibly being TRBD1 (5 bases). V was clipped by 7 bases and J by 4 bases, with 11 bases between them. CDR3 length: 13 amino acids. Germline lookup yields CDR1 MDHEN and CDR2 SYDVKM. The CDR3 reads CASNRIRNQPQHF. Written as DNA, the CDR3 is TGTGCCAGCAACAGGATCCGAAATCAGCCCCAGCATTTT.

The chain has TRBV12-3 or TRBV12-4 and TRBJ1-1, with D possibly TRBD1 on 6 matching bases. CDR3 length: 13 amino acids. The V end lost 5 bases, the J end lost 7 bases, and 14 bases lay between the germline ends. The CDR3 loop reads CASSPTGTREAFF. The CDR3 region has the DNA TGTGCCAGCAGTCCAACCGGGACACGTGAAGCTTTCTTT.

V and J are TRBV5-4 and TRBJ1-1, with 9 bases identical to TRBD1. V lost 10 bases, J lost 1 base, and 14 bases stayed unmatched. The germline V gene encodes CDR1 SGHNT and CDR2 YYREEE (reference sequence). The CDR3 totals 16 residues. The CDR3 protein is CAYNAGTGWRNTEAFF. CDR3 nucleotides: TGTGCCTACAACGCCGGGACAGGGTGGAGGAACACTGAAGCTTTCTTT.

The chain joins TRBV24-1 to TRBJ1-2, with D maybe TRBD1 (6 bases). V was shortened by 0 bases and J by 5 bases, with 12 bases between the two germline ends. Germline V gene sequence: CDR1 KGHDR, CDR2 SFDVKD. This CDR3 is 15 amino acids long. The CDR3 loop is CATSDLQGSRYGYTF. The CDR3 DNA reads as TGTGCCACCAGTGATTTGCAGGGGTCTCGGTATGGCTACACCTTC.

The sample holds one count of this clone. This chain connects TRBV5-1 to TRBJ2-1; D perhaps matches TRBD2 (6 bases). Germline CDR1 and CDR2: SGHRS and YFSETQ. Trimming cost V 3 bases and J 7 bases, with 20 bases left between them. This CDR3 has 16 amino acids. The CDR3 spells CASSWGTAGGGNEQFF. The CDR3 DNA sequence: TGCGCCAGCAGCTGGGGTACAGCGGGTGGAGGGAATGAGCAGTTCTTC.

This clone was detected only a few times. CDR3 coding DNA: TGTGCCACCAGTGATCGCAGGGGGCGCGCGGAAGGCTACACCTTC. Translating it yields CATSDRRGRAEGYTF. The chain combines TRBV24-1 with TRBJ1-2; 8 nucleotides align to TRBD1. The ends lost 3 bases at V and 8 bases at J; junction bases unmatched: 10. The CDR3 loop spans 15 amino acids. Germline CDR1 reads KGHDR; CDR2 reads SFDVKD.

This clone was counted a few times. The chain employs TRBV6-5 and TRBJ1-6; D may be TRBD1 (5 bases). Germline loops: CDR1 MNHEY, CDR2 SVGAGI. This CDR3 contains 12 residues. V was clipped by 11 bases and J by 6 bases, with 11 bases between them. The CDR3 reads CAAGRFNSPLHF. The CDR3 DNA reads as TGTGCCGCGGGACGGTTTAATTCACCCCTCCACTTT.

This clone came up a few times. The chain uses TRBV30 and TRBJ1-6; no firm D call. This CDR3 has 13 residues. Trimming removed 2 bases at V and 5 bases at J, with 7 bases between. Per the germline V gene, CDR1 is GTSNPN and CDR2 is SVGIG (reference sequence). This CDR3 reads CAWSSQDNSPLHF. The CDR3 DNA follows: TGTGCCTGGAGTAGCCAGGATAATTCACCCCTCCACTTT.

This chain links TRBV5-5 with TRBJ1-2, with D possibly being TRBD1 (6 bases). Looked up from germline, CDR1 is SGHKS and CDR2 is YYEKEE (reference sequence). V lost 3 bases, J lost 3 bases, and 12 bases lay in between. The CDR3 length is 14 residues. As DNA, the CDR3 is TGTGCCAGCAGCTCGGAGACAGGCTACTATGGCTACACCTTC. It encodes CASSSETGYYGYTF.

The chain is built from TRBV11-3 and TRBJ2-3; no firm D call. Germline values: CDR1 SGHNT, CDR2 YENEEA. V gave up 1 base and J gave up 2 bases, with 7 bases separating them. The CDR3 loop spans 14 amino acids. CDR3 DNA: TGTGCCAGCAGCTTAGGTTCTAACACAGATACGCAGTATTTT. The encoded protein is CASSLGSNTDTQYF.

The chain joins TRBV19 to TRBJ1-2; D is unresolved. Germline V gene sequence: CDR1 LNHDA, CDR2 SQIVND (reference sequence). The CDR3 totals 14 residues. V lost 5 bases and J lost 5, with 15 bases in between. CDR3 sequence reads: CASSDSLSLYGYTF. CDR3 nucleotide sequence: TGTGCCAGTAGTGACTCCCTGTCCCTTTATGGCTACACCTTC.

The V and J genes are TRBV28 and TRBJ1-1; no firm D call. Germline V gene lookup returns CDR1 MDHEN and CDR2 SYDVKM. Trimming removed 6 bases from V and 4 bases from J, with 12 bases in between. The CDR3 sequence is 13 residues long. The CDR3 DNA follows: TGTGCCAGCAGACCCCCACTCACCACTGAAGCTTTCTTT. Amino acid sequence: CASRPPLTTEAFF.

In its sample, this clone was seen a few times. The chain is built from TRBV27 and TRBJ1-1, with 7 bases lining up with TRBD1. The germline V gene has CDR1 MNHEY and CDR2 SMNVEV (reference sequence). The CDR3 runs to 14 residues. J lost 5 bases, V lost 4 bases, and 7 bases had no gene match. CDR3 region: CASSWDSLATEAFF. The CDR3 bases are TGTGCCAGCAGTTGGGACAGTTTGGCGACTGAAGCTTTCTTT.

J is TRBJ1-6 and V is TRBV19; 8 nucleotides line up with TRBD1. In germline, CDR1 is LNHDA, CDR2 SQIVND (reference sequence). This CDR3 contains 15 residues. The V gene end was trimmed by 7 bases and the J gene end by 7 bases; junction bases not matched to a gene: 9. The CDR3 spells CASTLGQGGNSPLHF. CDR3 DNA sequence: TGTGCCAGTACCCTAGGACAGGGCGGCAATTCACCCCTCCACTTT. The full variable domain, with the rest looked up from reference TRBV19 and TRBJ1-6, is DGGITQSPKYLFRKEGQNVTLSCEQNLNHDAMYWYRQDPGQGLRLIYYSQIVNDFQKGDIAEGYSVSREKKESFPLTVTSAQKNPTAFYLCASTLGQGGNSPLHFGNGTRLTVT.

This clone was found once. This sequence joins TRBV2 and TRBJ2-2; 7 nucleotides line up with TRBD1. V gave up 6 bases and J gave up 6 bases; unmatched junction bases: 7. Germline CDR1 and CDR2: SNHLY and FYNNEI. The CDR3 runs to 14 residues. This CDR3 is CASSRQGPAGELFF. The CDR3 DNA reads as TGTGCCAGCAGCCGACAGGGCCCCGCCGGGGAGCTGTTTTTT. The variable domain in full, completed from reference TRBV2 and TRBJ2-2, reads EPEVTQTPSHQVTQMGQEVILRCVPISNHLYFYWYRQILGQKVEFLVSFYNNEISEKSEIFDDQFSVERPDGSNFTLKIRSTKLEDSAMYFCASSRQGPAGELFFGEGSRLTVL.

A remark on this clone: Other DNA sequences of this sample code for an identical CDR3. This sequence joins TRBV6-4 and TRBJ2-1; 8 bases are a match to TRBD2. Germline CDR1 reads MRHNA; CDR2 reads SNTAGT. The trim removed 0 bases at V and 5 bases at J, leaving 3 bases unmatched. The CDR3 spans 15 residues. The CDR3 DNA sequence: TGTGCCAGCAGTGACTCTGCGGGAGGAAACAATGAGCAGTTCTTC. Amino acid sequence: CASSDSAGGNNEQFF.

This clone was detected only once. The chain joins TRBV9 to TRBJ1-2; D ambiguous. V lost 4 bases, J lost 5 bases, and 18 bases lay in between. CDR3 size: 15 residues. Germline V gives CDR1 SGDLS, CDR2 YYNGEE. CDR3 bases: TGTGCCAGCAGCTCCCCATCCCGGCCTAGTTATGGCTACACCTTC. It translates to CASSSPSRPSYGYTF.

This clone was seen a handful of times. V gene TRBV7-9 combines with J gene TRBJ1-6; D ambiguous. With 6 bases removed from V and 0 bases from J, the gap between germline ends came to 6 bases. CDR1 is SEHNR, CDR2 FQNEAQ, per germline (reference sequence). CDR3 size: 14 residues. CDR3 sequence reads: CASRTSSYNSPLHF. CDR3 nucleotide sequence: TGTGCCAGCAGAACGAGCTCCTATAATTCACCCCTCCACTTT.

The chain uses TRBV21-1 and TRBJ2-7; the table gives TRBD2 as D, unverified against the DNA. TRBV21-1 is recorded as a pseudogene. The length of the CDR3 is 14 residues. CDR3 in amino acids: CASGRGERSWEQYV. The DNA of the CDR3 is TGTGCCAGCGGACGCGGGGAACGGTCTTGGGAGCAGTACGTC.

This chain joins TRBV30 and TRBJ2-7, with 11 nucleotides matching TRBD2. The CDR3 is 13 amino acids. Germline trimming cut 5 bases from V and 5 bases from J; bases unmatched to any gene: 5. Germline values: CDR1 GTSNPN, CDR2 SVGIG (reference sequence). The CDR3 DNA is TGTGCCTGGCGCCTAGCGGGAGGTCACGAGCAGTACGTC. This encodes CAWRLAGGHEQYV.

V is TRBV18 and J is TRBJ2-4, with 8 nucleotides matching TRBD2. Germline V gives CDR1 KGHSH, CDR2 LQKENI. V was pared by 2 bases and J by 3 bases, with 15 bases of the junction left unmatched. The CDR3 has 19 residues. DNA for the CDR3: TGTGCCAGCTCACCAAGCCTAGCGGGTAGAGGGGCAGACAAAAACATTCAGTACTTC. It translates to CASSPSLAGRGADKNIQYF. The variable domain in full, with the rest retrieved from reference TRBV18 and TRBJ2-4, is NAGVMQNPRHLVRRRGQEARLRCSPMKGHSHVYWYRQLPEEGLKFMVYLQKENIIDESGMPKERFSAEFPKEGPSILRIQQVVRGDSAAYFCASSPSLAGRGADKNIQYFGAGTRLSVL.

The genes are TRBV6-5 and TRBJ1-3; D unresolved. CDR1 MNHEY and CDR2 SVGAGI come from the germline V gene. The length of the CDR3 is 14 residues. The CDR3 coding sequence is TGTGCGCTAGAGGGTAACATCCCTGGAAACACCATATATTTT. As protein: CALEGNIPGNTIYF.

CDR3 sequence: CASASGLGLMYV. For the CDR3, the DNA is TGTGCCAGCGCCTCGGGACTGGGCTTAATGTACGTC. The chain combines TRBV6-5 with TRBJ2-7; D might be TRBD2 (6 bases). Per the germline V gene, CDR1 is MNHEY and CDR2 is SVGAGI. This CDR3 contains 12 residues. The V and J ends lost 8 bases and 12 bases respectively, with 20 bases between them.